Following are 15 T cell receptor beta chains from one sample sequenced in a study of shared clonotypes between healthy human individuals. Sequenced by immunoSEQ multiplex PCR; TCRdb stores in-frame clones only, minus some. Here the sample spans some 470,000 clones, 70% to 80% being singletons. Material for sequencing was PBMCs. These receptors were collected from a woman aged 40 to 55 in good health. Some clones in this sample may be carry-over from other donors' samples.

CDR3 nucleotide sequence: TGCAGCGTCCGCCTGGCGGGTTCCCAGTACTTC. Protein: CSVRLAGSQYF. The chain joins TRBV29-1 to TRBJ2-5, with D perhaps matching TRBD2 (5 bases). The CDR3 runs to 11 residues. Trimming took off 6 bases at V and 9 bases at J, with 14 bases between the two ends. Germline CDR1 reads SQVTM; CDR2 reads ANQGSEA.

The CDR3 loop is CASSPFGLAGESDTQYF. Here the CDR3 DNA reads TGTGCCAGCAGTCCCTTCGGACTAGCGGGAGAGTCGGATACGCAGTATTTT. The chain couples TRBV27 to TRBJ2-3; 13 nucleotides agree with TRBD2. In germline, CDR1 is MNHEY, CDR2 SMNVEV (reference sequence). V lost 5 bases and J lost 6; bases outside the gene matches: 11. This CDR3 has 17 amino acids.

The chain links TRBV28 to TRBJ2-7; the D gene is possibly TRBD1 (6 bases). The V gene lost 5 bases and the J gene lost 4 bases, with 12 bases spanning the gap. The CDR3 is made up of 13 amino acids. Germline CDR1 MDHEN, CDR2 SYDVKM. The CDR3, as DNA: TGTGCCAGCAGTAGGACAGCAACATACGAGCAGTACTTC. It yields the protein CASSRTATYEQYF.

This clone has more than one count but fewer than ten. This rearrangement joins TRBV27 to TRBJ2-2, with unresolved D. This CDR3 spans 14 amino acids. V lost 3 bases, J lost 7 bases, and 12 bases lay in between. Germline V gene sequence: CDR1 MNHEY, CDR2 SMNVEV (reference sequence). For the CDR3, the DNA is TGTGCCAGCAGTTTGGCACAGACCAACGGGGAGCTGTTTTTT. This codes for CASSLAQTNGELFF.

The V call is TRBV16, the J call TRBJ2-4; maybe TRBD2 (5 bases). V dropped 4 bases and J dropped 1 base, with 14 bases sitting between them. CDR1 and CDR2 from the germline V gene are KGHSY and FQNENV. The CDR3 is made up of 16 amino acids. In nucleotides, the CDR3 is TGTGCCAGCAGCCCAGAGTCGAGGGCGGCCAAAAACATTCAGTACTTC. Encoded protein: CASSPESRAAKNIQYF.

The chain links TRBV11-2 to TRBJ2-3; D remains ambiguous. Germline V lookup: CDR1 SGHAT, CDR2 FQNNGV. The V end lost 1 base, the J end lost 1 base, and 12 bases lay between the germline ends. This CDR3 has 16 amino acids. The CDR3 spells CASSLAQVGGTDTQYF. The CDR3 DNA reads TGTGCCAGCAGCTTAGCCCAGGTTGGTGGCACAGATACGCAGTATTTT. The variable domain in full, with the rest retrieved from reference TRBV11-2 and TRBJ2-3, is EAGVAQSPRYKIIEKRQSVAFWCNPISGHATLYWYQQILGQGPKLLIQFQNNGVVDDSQLPKDRFSAERLKGVDSTLKIQPAKLEDSAVYLCASSLAQVGGTDTQYFGPGTRLTVL.

The J gene is TRBJ2-7, the V gene TRBV19; TRBD2 is a possible D gene (5 bases). The CDR3 extends over 14 amino acids. CDR1 and CDR2 (germline): LNHDA, SQIVND (reference sequence). Trimming took off 3 bases at V and 0 bases at J, with 9 bases between the two ends. The CDR3 nucleotides read TGTGCCAGTAGTATGAAAGGGAGCTCCTACGAGCAGTACTTC. Translation gives CASSMKGSSYEQYF.

The CDR3 bases are TGTGCCAGCTCACCACTGCTAGCGGGAGCCGGGGAGCTGTTTTTT. Its protein product is CASSPLLAGAGELFF. The chain has TRBV18 and TRBJ2-2; 10 bases are a match to TRBD2. V shed 1 base and J 6 bases; nucleotides not matched to a gene: 2. Germline values: CDR1 KGHSH, CDR2 LQKENI. The CDR3 runs to 15 residues.

Ten or more counts support this clone. The chain is built from TRBV29-1 and TRBJ1-1, with D perhaps matching TRBD1 (6 bases). This CDR3 has 13 amino acids. Germline-derived CDR1 and CDR2 are SQVTM and ANQGSEA. Between the trimmed V and J ends, which lost 2 bases and 11 bases, there was a span of 18 bases. The CDR3 bases are TGCAGCGTTGAAAGGCAGGGGACCCGGGGGGCTTTCTTT. Protein: CSVERQGTRGAFF.

This clone was seen once. J is TRBJ2-5 and V is TRBV5-1; D may be TRBD1 (6 bases). The V and J ends lost 1 base and 5 bases respectively, with 12 bases between them. The CDR3 has 14 amino acids. CDR1 and CDR2 (germline): SGHRS, YFSETQ. CDR3 nucleotides: TGCGCCAGCAGCTTGTGGCAGGGGCGGGAGACCCAGTACTTC. Translating gives CASSLWQGRETQYF.

V is TRBV28 and J is TRBJ2-7, with D hard to call. Germline V CDR1 and CDR2: MDHEN, SYDVKM. The CDR3 has 13 amino acids. Between the trimmed V and J ends, which lost 1 base and 4 bases, there was a span of 8 bases. CDR3 sequence: CASSLSPGYEQYF. The CDR3, as DNA: TGTGCCAGCAGTTTATCGCCAGGATACGAGCAGTACTTC.

The V and J genes are TRBV25-1 and TRBJ2-3; D might be TRBD1 (6 bases). V was shortened by 3 bases and J by 4 bases, with 17 bases between the two germline ends. Germline assignment: CDR1 MGHDK and CDR2 SYGVNS. The CDR3 has 16 residues. CDR3 bases: TGTGCCAGCAGTGAGTACAGGGCTGTTCGGGCAGATACGCAGTATTTT. This sequence encodes CASSEYRAVRADTQYF.

The rearrangement uses TRBV28 and TRBJ2-7; D gene ambiguous. Looked up from germline, CDR1 is MDHEN and CDR2 is SYDVKM. Trimming took off 4 bases at V and 2 bases at J, with 12 bases between the two ends. The CDR3 consists of 14 residues. CDR3 nucleotide sequence: TGTGCCAGCAGTTCGGCCGTGTGGCCCTACGAGCAGTACTTC. This gives the protein CASSSAVWPYEQYF.

V usage is TRBV19 and J usage is TRBJ2-7; TRBD2 matches 9 bases. This CDR3 has 13 residues. J was trimmed by 6 bases and V by 10 bases; bases with no gene match: 10. CDR1 is LNHDA, CDR2 SQIVND, per germline (reference sequence). CDR3 region: CATSEASGTEQYF. In DNA form, the CDR3 reads TGTGCCACCTCCGAGGCTAGCGGGACCGAGCAGTACTTC.

This clone was counted a few times. V and J are TRBV2 and TRBJ1-5, with TRBD1 matching over 7 bases. The CDR3 runs to 12 residues. Trimming cost V 9 bases and J 2 bases; bases outside gene matches: 1. The germline V gene has CDR1 SNHLY and CDR2 FYNNEI. DNA of the CDR3: TGTGCCAGAGGACAGGGCAATCAGCCCCAGCATTTT. Protein: CARGQGNQPQHF.